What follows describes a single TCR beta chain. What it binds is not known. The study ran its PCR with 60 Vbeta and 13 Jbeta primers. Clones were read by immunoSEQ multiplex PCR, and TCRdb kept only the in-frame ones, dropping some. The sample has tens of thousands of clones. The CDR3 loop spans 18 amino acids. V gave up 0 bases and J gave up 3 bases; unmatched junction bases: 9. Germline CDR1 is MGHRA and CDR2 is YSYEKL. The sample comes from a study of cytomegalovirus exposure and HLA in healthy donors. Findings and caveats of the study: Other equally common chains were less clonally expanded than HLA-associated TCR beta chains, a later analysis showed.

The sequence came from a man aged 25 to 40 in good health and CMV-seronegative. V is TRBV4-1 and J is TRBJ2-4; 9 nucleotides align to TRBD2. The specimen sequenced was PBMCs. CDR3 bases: TGCGCCAGCAGCCAAGAATTTGCTAGCGGGATGGTCAAAAACATTCAGTACTTC. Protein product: CASSQEFASGMVKNIQYF.